This record looks at one T cell receptor (beta chain) sequence and its context. Its antigen is undetermined. This record belongs to a study of OX40 agonist ivuxolimab in advanced cancers. Study at large: Patients' therapy was ivuxolimab, an antibody that acts as an agonist of OX40 (CD134). Points from the study as a whole: The authors also found low normalized T-cell clonal expansion in some nonresponders.

The V end lost 5 bases, the J end lost 2 bases, and 7 bases lay between the germline ends. CDR3 length equals 12 residues. Looked up from germline, CDR1 is MNHEY and CDR2 is SVGAGI. Clones were sequenced by immunoSEQ multiplex PCR, and TCRdb holds only the in-frame ones, with some missing. The repertoire holds approximately 60,000 clones, with about 83% as singletons. The chain has TRBV6-5 and TRBJ2-7; no definite D call. Sequences were derived from CD4+ or CD8+ T cells sorted from blood, sampled in a trial of the OX40 agonist ivuxolimab. The clonotype comes from an adult with an advanced solid tumor such as melanoma, head and neck, liver or kidney cancer. Written as DNA, the CDR3 is TGTGCCAGCAGTCGCCTCCCCTACGAGCAGTACTTC. It yields the protein CASSRLPYEQYF.